This TCR beta chain appears in the sequencing data of a study of blood T cell repertoires in COVID-19. Here immunoSEQ multiplex PCR was the method, and the copy in TCRdb shows in-frame clones only, minus some. This table has 120,000 or so clones, approximately 83% appearing once. Trimming removed 5 bases from V and 4 bases from J, with 14 bases in between. CDR3 size: 14 residues. Germline V lookup: CDR1 LNHDA, CDR2 SQIVND (reference sequence). This clonotype was obtained from a woman aged 45-60 years with acute or convalescent COVID-19. This chain joins TRBV19 and TRBJ1-1; tentative D call: TRBD1 (6 bases). Sequenced input: peripheral blood. CDR3 bases: TGTGCCAGTAGTCCACAGGGTTGGGGCACTGAAGCTTTCTTT. This codes for CASSPQGWGTEAFF.